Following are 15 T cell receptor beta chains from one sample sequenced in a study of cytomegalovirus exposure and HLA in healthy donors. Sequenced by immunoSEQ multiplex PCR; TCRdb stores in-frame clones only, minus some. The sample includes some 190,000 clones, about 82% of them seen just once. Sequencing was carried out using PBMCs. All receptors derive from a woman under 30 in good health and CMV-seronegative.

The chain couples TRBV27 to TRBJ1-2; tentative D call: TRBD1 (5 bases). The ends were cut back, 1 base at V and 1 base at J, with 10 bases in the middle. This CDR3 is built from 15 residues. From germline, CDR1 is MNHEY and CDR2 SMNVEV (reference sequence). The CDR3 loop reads CASSLLLGGNYGYTF. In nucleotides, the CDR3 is TGTGCCAGCAGTTTATTGCTCGGGGGTAACTATGGCTACACCTTC.

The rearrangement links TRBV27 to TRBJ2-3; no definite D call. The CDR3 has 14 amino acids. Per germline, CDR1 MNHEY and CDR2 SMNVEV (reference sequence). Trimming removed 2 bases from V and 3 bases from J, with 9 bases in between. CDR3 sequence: CASSLDFRTDTQYF. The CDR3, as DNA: TGTGCCAGCAGTTTAGATTTTCGGACAGATACGCAGTATTTT.

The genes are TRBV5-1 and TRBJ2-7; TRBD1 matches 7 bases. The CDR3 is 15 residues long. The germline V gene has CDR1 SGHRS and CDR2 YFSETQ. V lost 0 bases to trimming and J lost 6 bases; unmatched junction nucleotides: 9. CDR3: CASSLDRGRIGEQYF. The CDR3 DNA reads TGCGCCAGCAGCTTGGACAGGGGTCGAATTGGCGAGCAGTACTTC.

CDR3 sequence reads: CAWRELETQYF. The CDR3 DNA follows: TGTGCCTGGAGAGAACTGGAGACCCAGTACTTC. The chain joins TRBV30 to TRBJ2-5; the D is unclear. Trimming took off 3 bases at V and 5 bases at J, with 7 bases between the two ends. The CDR3 is 11 residues long. CDR1 and CDR2 (germline): GTSNPN, SVGIG (reference sequence).

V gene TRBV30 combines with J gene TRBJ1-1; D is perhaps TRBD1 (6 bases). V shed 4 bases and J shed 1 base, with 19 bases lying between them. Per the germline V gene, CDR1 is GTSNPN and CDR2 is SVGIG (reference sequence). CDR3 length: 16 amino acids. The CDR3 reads CAWTPRGGARNTEAFF. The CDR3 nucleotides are TGTGCCTGGACCCCGCGGGGGGGCGCAAGGAACACTGAAGCTTTCTTT.

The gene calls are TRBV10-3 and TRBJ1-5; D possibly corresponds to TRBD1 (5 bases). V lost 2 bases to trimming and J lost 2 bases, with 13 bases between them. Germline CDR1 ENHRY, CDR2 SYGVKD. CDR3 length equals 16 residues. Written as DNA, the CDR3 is TGTGCCATCAGTGAGCCGCGGGGGGATGGCAATCAGCCCCAGCATTTT. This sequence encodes CAISEPRGDGNQPQHF.

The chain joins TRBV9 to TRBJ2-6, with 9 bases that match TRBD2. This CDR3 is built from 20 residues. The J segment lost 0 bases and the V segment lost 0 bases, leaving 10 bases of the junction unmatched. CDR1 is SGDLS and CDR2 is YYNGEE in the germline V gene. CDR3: CASSVVSGGPMHSGANVLTF. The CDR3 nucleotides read TGTGCCAGCAGCGTAGTGAGCGGGGGGCCTATGCACTCTGGGGCCAACGTCCTGACTTTC.

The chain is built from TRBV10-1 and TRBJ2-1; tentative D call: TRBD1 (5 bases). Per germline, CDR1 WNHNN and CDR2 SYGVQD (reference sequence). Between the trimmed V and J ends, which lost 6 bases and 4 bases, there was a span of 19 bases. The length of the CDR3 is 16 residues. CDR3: CASSTTQTDRYNEQFF. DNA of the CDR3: TGCGCCAGCAGCACAACCCAAACCGACAGATACAATGAGCAGTTCTTC.

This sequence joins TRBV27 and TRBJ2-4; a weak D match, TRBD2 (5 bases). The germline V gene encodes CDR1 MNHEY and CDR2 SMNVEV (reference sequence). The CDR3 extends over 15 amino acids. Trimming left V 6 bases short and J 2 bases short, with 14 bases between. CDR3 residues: CASSPGTGSKNIQYF. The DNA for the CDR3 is TGTGCCAGCAGCCCAGGAACGGGGTCCAAAAACATTCAGTACTTC.

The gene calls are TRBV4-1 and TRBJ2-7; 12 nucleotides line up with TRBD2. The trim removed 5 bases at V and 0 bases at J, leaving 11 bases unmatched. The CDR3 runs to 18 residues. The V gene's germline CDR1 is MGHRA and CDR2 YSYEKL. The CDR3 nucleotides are TGCGCCAGCAGCAAGACTAGCGGGGGCCTAAGGAGCTCCTACGAGCAGTACTTC. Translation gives CASSKTSGGLRSSYEQYF.

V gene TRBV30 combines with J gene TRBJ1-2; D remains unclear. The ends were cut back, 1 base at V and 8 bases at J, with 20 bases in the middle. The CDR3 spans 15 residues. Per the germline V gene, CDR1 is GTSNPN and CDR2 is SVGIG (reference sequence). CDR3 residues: CAWSDWDFTREGYTF. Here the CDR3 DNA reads TGTGCCTGGAGTGACTGGGATTTTACACGGGAAGGCTACACCTTC. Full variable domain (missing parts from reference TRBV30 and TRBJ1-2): SQTIHQWPATLVQPVGSPLSLECTVEGTSNPNLYWYRQAAGRGLQLLFYSVGIGQISSEVPQNLSASRPQDRQFILSSKKLLLSDSGFYLCAWSDWDFTREGYTFGSGTRLTVV.

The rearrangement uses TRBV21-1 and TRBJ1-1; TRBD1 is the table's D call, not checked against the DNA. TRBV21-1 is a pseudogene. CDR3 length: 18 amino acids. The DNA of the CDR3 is TGTGCCAGCAGCAAAGCCGTCAGGCAGGGGGGAATGAACACTGAAGCTTTCTTT. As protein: CASSKAVRQGGMNTEAFF.

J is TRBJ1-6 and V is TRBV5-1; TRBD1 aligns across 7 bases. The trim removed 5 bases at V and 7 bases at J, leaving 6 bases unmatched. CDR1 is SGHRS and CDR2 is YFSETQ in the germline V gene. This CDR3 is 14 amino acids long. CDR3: CASSVGGLNSPLHF. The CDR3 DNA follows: TGCGCCAGCAGTGTAGGGGGCCTGAATTCACCCCTCCACTTT.

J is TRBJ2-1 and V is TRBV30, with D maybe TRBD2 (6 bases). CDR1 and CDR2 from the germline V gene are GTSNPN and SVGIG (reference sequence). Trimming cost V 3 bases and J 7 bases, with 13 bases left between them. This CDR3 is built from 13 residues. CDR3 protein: CAWSEEGYNEQFF. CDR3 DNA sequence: TGTGCCTGGAGCGAGGAGGGCTATAATGAGCAGTTCTTC.

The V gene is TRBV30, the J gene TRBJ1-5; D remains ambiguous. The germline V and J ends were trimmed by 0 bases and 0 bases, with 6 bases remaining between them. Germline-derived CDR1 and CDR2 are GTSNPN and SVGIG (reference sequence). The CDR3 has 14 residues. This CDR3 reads CAWSVGPSNQPQHF. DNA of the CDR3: TGTGCCTGGAGTGTCGGTCCTAGCAATCAGCCCCAGCATTTT.